The subject of this entry is one TCR beta chain. V dropped 0 bases and J dropped 0; count of bases not matched to a gene: 5. CDR1 and CDR2 (germline): SGDLS, YYNGEE. This CDR3 has 18 residues. The data derive from a study of cytomegalovirus exposure and HLA in healthy donors. Looking at the study overall: Earlier work reported 117 million unique TCR beta sequences from about 180 million T cells.

Primers: 60 Vbeta forward and 13 Jbeta reverse. Some clones are missing from TCRdb's copy, which holds only in-frame ones; the method was immunoSEQ multiplex PCR. The sample holds about 130,000 clones; about four fifths are singletons and the top ten take 1.3% to 1.5%. The clonotype originates from a woman aged 40 to 49 in good health and CMV-seronegative. Sequencing used PBMCs. The V gene is TRBV9, the J gene TRBJ1-5; 11 bases are a match to TRBD1. CDR3 nucleotide sequence: TGTGCCAGCAGCGTAGGGACAGGGGGCGACGTTAGCAATCAGCCCCAGCATTTT. Encoded protein: CASSVGTGGDVSNQPQHF.